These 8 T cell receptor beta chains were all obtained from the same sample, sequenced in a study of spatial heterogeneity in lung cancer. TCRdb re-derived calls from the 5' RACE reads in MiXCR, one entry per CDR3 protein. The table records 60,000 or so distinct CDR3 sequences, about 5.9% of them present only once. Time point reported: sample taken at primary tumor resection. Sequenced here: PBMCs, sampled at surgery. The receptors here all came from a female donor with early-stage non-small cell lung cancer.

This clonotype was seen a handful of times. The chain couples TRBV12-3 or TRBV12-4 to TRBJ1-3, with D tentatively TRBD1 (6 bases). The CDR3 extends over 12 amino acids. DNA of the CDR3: TGTGCTACACTGAGGGGGGCTGACACCATATATTTT. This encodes CATLRGADTIYF.

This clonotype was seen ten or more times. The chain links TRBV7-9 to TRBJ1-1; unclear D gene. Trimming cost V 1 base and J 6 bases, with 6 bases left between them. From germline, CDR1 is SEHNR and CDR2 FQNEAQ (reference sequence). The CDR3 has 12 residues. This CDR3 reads CASSLGWSEAFF. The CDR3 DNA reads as TGTGCCAGCAGCTTAGGATGGTCTGAAGCTTTCTTT.

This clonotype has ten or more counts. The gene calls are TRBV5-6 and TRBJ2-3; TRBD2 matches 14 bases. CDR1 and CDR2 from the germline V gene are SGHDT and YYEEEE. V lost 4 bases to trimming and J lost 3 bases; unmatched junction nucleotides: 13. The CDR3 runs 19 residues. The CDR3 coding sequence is TGTGCCAGCAGCCTGCCCGGGACTAGCGGGGGTCTTGGGACAGATACGCAGTATTTT. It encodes CASSLPGTSGGLGTDTQYF.

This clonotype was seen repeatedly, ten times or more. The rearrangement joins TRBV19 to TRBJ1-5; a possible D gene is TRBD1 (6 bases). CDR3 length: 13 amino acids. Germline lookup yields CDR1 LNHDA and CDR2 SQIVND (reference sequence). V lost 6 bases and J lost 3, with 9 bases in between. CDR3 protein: CASRTGSNQPQHF. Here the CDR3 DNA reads TGTGCCAGTAGGACAGGTTCCAATCAGCCCCAGCATTTT.

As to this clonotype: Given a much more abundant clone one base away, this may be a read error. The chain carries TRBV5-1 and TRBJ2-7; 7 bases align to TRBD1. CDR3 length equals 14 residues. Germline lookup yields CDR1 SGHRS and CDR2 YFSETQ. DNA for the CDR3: TGCGCCAGCAGCCTCGGGACAGCCAACTACGGGCAGTACTTC. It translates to CASSLGTANYGQYF. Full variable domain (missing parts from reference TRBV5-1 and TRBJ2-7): KAGVTQTPRYLIKTRGQQVTLSCSPISGHRSVSWYQQTPGQGLQFLFEYFSETQRNKGNFPGRFSGRQFSNSRSEMNVSTLELGDSALYLCASSLGTANYGQYFGPGTRLTVT.

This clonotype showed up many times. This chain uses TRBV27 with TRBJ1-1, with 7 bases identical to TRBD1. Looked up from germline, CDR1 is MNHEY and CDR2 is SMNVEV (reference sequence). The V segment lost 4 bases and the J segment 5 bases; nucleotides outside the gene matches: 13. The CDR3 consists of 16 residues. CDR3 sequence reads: CASSSLSGGTRTEAFF. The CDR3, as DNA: TGTGCCAGCAGTTCCCTGTCAGGGGGTACCCGGACTGAAGCTTTCTTT.

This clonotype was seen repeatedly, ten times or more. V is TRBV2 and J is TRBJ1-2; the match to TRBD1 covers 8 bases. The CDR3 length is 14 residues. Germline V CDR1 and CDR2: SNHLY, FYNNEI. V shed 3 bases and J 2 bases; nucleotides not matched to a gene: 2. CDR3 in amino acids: CASSDRGHNYGYTF. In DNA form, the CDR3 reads TGTGCCAGCAGTGACAGGGGGCACAACTATGGCTACACCTTC.

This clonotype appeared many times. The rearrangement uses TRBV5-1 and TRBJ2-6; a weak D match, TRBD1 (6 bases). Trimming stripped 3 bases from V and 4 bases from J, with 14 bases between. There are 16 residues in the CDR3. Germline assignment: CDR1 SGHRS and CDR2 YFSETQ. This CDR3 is CASSSSGASGANVLTF. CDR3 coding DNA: TGCGCCAGCAGCTCCTCAGGGGCGTCAGGGGCCAACGTCCTGACTTTC.